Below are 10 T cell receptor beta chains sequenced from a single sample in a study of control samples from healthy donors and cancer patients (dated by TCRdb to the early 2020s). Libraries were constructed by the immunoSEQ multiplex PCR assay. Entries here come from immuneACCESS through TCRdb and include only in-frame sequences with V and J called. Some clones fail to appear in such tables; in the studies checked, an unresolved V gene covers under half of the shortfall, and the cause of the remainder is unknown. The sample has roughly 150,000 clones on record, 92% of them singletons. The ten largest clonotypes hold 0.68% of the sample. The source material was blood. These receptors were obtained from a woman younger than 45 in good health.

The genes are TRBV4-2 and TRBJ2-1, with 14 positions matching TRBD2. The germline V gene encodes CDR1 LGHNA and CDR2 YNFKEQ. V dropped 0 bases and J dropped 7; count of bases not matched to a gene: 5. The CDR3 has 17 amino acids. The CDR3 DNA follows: TGTGCCAGCAGCCAAGATCTTAGGACTAGCGGGAGGAATGAGCAGTTCTTC. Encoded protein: CASSQDLRTSGRNEQFF.

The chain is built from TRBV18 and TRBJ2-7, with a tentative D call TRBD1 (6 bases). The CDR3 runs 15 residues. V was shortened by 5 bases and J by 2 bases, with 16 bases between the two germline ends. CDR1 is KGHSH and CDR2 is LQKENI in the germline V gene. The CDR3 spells CASSSGRQVTYEQYF. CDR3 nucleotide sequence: TGTGCCAGCTCATCAGGCCGACAGGTTACCTACGAGCAGTACTTC.

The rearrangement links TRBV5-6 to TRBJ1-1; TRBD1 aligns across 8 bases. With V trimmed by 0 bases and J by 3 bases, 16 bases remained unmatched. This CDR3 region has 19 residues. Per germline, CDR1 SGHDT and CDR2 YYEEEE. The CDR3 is CASSLGRGTGLIRDTEAFF. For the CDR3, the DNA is TGTGCCAGCAGCTTGGGCCGAGGGACAGGTCTAATAAGGGACACTGAAGCTTTCTTT.

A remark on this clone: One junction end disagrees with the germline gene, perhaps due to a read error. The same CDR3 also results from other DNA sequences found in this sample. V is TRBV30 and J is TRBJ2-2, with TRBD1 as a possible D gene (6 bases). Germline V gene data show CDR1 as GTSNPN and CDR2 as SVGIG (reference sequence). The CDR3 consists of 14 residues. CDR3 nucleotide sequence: TGCGCCTGGAGTGGCTACAGGGCTGACGGGGAGCTGTTTTTT. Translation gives CAWSGYRADGELFF.

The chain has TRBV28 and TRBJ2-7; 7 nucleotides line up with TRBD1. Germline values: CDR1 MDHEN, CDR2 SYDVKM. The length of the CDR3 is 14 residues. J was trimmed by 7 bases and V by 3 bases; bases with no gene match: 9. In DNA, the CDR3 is TGTGCCAGCAGTTTCGGACAGGTGAGGGATGAGCAGTACTTC. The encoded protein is CASSFGQVRDEQYF.

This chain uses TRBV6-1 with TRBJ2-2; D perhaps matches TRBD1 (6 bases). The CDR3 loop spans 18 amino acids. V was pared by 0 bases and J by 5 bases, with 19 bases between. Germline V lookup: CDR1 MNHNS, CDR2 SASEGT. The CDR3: CASSEARWGRTATGELFF. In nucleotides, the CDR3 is TGTGCCAGCAGTGAAGCGCGATGGGGGCGGACAGCAACCGGGGAGCTGTTTTTT.

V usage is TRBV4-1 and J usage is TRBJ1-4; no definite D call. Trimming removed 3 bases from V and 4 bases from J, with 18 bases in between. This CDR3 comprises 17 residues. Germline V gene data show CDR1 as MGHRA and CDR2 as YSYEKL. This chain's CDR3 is CASSQGSGSRGNEKLFF. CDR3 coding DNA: TGCGCCAGCAGCCAGGGAAGTGGTAGCCGGGGTAATGAAAAACTGTTTTTT.

CDR3: CASSQDQLAGGQEQYF. The CDR3 nucleotides are TGTGCCAGCAGCCAAGATCAGCTAGCGGGAGGCCAGGAGCAGTACTTC. The V call is TRBV4-2, the J call TRBJ2-7, with 11 bases lining up with TRBD2. J lost 7 bases, V lost 0 bases, and 8 bases had no gene match. The CDR3 length is 16 residues. Per the germline V gene, CDR1 is LGHNA and CDR2 is YNFKEQ.

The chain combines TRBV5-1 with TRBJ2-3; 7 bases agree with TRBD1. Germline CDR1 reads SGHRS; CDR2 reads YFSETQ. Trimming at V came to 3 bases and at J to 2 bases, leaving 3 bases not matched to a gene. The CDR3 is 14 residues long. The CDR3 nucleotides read TGCGCCAGCAGCTGGGGGACAGCCACAGATACGCAGTATTTT. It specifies CASSWGTATDTQYF.

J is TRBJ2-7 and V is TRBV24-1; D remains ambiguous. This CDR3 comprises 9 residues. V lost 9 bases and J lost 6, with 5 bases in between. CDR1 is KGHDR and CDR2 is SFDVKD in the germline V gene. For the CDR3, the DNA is TGTGCCACCCAATGCGAGCAGTACTTC. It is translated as CATQCEQYF.